This TCR beta chain stems from a study of blood T cell repertoires in COVID-19. This CDR3 is built from 13 residues. Germline V CDR1 and CDR2: LGHDT, YNNKEL (reference sequence). Trimming removed 6 bases at V and 7 bases at J, with 13 bases between. This clone was picked up a small number of times. The protocol was immunoSEQ multiplex PCR, while the TCRdb copy is restricted to in-frame clones and leaves out a portion. The sample yields approximately 350,000 clones, 75% to 90% seen once. The sample comprised PBMCs or T cells enriched from blood (not recorded which). The sequence was collected from a young man who had recovered from COVID-19. The J gene is TRBJ1-5, the V gene TRBV3-1 (or the pseudogene TRBV3-2); D is ambiguous. The CDR3 DNA reads TGTGCCAGCAGTTGGGAGGGTAGACAGCCCCAGCATTTT. Protein sequence: CASSWEGRQPQHF.